Listed below are T cell receptor beta chains from one sample, sequenced in a study of tumor-infiltrating lymphocytes in primary liver carcinoma. TCRdb re-analysed the multiplex PCR reads in MiXCR, keeping a single row per CDR3 protein. The table includes tens of thousands of distinct CDR3 sequences, around 66% detected once. Sample: tumor-adjacent normal liver tissue. Source of these receptors: a man between 40 and 49 years old with primary liver carcinoma and hepatitis B virus infection. CDR3s include the opening cysteine and the closing phenylalanine or tryptophan. Fields, in order: J gene, V gene, clone size, D gene, CDR3 protein, CDR3 DNA. A D gene is named only where the DNA matches it firmly. Only part of the rows carry a size: once, few, many, or a class if the clone is expanded.

J gene: TRBJ2-3
V gene: TRBV29-1
clone size: -
D gene: -
CDR3 protein: CRVGQGGDMRYF
CDR3 DNA: TGCCGCGTTGGGCAGGGAGGCGATATGCGGTATTTT

J gene: TRBJ2-2
V gene: TRBV5-1
clone size: few
D gene: -
CDR3 protein: CANSPGTCGTGEPFF
CDR3 DNA: TGCGCCAACAGCCCCGGGACTTGCGGGACCGGGGAGCCGTTTTTT

J gene: TRBJ2-1
V gene: TRBV6-2/TRBV6-3
clone size: -
D gene: TRBD2
CDR3 protein: CASQKREPNNEQFF
CDR3 DNA: TGTGCCAGCCAAAAGCGGGAGCCGAACAATGAGCAGTTCTTC

J gene: TRBJ2-7
V gene: TRBV5-4
clone size: many
D gene: TRBD1
CDR3 protein: CASSSGTGARGEQYF
CDR3 DNA: TGTGCCAGCAGCTCTGGGACAGGCGCGAGAGGCGAGCAGTACTTC

J gene: TRBJ2-7
V gene: TRBV4-3
clone size: -
D gene: TRBD2
CDR3 protein: CASNQKRTSNALANEQYF
CDR3 DNA: TGCGCCAGCAACCAAAAGAGGACCTCCAACGCACTAGCGAACGAGCAGTACTTC

J gene: TRBJ2-5
V gene: TRBV24-1
clone size: many
D gene: TRBD2
CDR3 protein: CATSDSASGTQETQYF
CDR3 DNA: TGTGCCACCAGTGATTCCGCTAGCGGGACTCAAGAGACCCAGTACTTC

J gene: TRBJ1-2
V gene: TRBV4-1
clone size: many
D gene: -
CDR3 protein: CASSQDPGGANYGYTF
CDR3 DNA: TGCGCCAGCAGCCAAGATCCGGGAGGGGCGAACTATGGCTACACCTTC

J gene: TRBJ2-1
V gene: TRBV4-1
clone size: -
D gene: -
CDR3 protein: CANSQGSTARVGEQFF
CDR3 DNA: TGCGCCAACAGCCAAGGTAGCACCGCACGGGTTGGTGAGCAGTTCTTC

J gene: TRBJ1-2
V gene: TRBV5-1
clone size: many
D gene: -
CDR3 protein: CASSLEGRVYGYTF
CDR3 DNA: TGCGCCAGCAGCTTGGAAGGGCGCGTCTATGGCTACACCTTC

J gene: TRBJ1-3
V gene: TRBV6-5
clone size: -
D gene: -
CDR3 protein: CASSYSRPSSGDTIYF
CDR3 DNA: TGTGCCAGTAGTTACTCGAGGCCGAGCTCTGGAGACACCATATATTTT

J gene: TRBJ2-1
V gene: TRBV12-3/TRBV12-4
clone size: many
D gene: -
CDR3 protein: CASSLGQNNEQFF
CDR3 DNA: TGTGCCAGCAGTCTCGGACAGAACAATGAGCAGTTCTTC

J gene: TRBJ2-5
V gene: TRBV4-2
clone size: -
D gene: -
CDR3 protein: CASGQDRISQETQYF
CDR3 DNA: TGTGCCAGCGGCCAAGATCGCATATCCCAAGAGACTCAGTACTTC

J gene: TRBJ2-4
V gene: TRBV11-1
clone size: -
D gene: TRBD2
CDR3 protein: CASSFPGTSATKNIQYF
CDR3 DNA: TGTGCCAGCAGCTTTCCCGGGACTAGCGCGACCAAGAACATCCAGTACTTC

J gene: TRBJ2-5
V gene: TRBV5-1
clone size: -
D gene: -
CDR3 protein: CASSLFSGGMETQYF
CDR3 DNA: TGCGCCAGCAGCTTGTTTTCTGGGGGTATGGAGACCCAGTACTTC

J gene: TRBJ2-6
V gene: TRBV6-5
clone size: -
D gene: TRBD1
CDR3 protein: CASNYAGQGGPGANVLTF
CDR3 DNA: TGTGCCAGCAATTACGCAGGACAGGGGGGACCTGGGGCCAACGTCCTGACTTTC

J gene: TRBJ1-1
V gene: TRBV6-1
clone size: few
D gene: TRBD1
CDR3 protein: CASSDGEGQGANTEAFF
CDR3 DNA: TGTGCCAGCAGTGATGGTGAAGGGCAGGGGGCTAACACTGAAGCTTTCTTT

J gene: TRBJ2-1
V gene: TRBV20-1
clone size: once
D gene: -
CDR3 protein: CSAVPFPAGKHNEQFF
CDR3 DNA: TGCAGTGCGGTCCCCTTCCCGGCAGGGAAACACAATGAGCAGTTCTTC

J gene: TRBJ2-2
V gene: TRBV29-1
clone size: once
D gene: TRBD2
CDR3 protein: CSVRTSDTGELFF
CDR3 DNA: TGCAGCGTCCGGACTAGCGACACTGGGGAGCTGTTTTTT

J gene: TRBJ2-2
V gene: TRBV12-3/TRBV12-4
clone size: -
D gene: TRBD2
CDR3 protein: CASSRQLAGGPSSELFF
CDR3 DNA: TGTGCCAGCAGCCGTCAATTAGCGGGAGGGCCGTCCTCGGAGCTGTTTTTT

J gene: TRBJ2-5
V gene: TRBV5-6
clone size: -
D gene: -
CDR3 protein: CASILEASQETQYF
CDR3 DNA: TGTGCCAGCATCTTGGAGGCTAGCCAAGAGACCCAGTATTTC

J gene: TRBJ1-5
V gene: TRBV11-2
clone size: -
D gene: -
CDR3 protein: CASSKGFTEPNQPQHF
CDR3 DNA: TGTGCCAGCAGCAAGGGGTTTACGGAGCCCAATCAGCCCCAGCATTTT

J gene: TRBJ2-3
V gene: TRBV29-1
clone size: -
D gene: TRBD2
CDR3 protein: CSVESWREVIDTQYF
CDR3 DNA: TGCAGCGTTGAATCCTGGCGGGAGGTCATAGATACGCAGTATTTC

J gene: TRBJ2-3
V gene: TRBV11-2
clone size: -
D gene: -
CDR3 protein: CACSYDRVYAQYF
CDR3 DNA: TGTGCCTGCAGCTACGACAGAGTGTATGCGCAGTATTTT

J gene: TRBJ2-3
V gene: TRBV11-3
clone size: -
D gene: TRBD2
CDR3 protein: CARRSPRTSGKNSDSQYF
CDR3 DNA: TGTGCCAGGAGATCCCCCCGGACTAGCGGGAAGAACTCAGATTCGCAGTATTTT

J gene: TRBJ2-1
V gene: TRBV6-2/TRBV6-3
clone size: -
D gene: -
CDR3 protein: CACSTASRRGAYNEQFF
CDR3 DNA: TGTGCCTGCAGTACGGCGAGTCGCAGGGGAGCCTACAATGAGCAGTTCTTC

J gene: TRBJ2-1
V gene: TRBV4-2
clone size: -
D gene: -
CDR3 protein: CASSVGVNKQFF
CDR3 DNA: TGTGCCAGCAGTGTCGGTGTAAATAAGCAGTTCTTC

J gene: TRBJ1-6
V gene: TRBV11-2
clone size: many
D gene: TRBD1
CDR3 protein: CASSFAAGTANSPLHF
CDR3 DNA: TGTGCCAGCAGCTTCGCCGCCGGGACAGCGAATTCACCCCTCCACTTT

J gene: TRBJ2-7
V gene: TRBV6-6
clone size: -
D gene: -
CDR3 protein: CASCYPEGGVDEQYF
CDR3 DNA: TGTGCCAGCTGTTACCCCGAAGGGGGAGTAGATGAGCAGTACTTC

J gene: TRBJ1-5
V gene: TRBV6-2/TRBV6-3
clone size: -
D gene: -
CDR3 protein: CASSSPIDQSQHF
CDR3 DNA: TGTGCCAGCAGTTCTCCCATAGATCAGTCCCAGCATTTT

J gene: TRBJ2-4
V gene: TRBV11-1
clone size: -
D gene: TRBD2
CDR3 protein: CASSFPGTMGTKNIQYF
CDR3 DNA: TGTGCCAGCAGCTTTCCCGGGACTATGGGGACCAAAAACATTCAATACTTC

J gene: TRBJ2-5
V gene: TRBV6-2/TRBV6-3
clone size: -
D gene: TRBD2
CDR3 protein: CASSYLPGTSGRGETQYF
CDR3 DNA: TGTGCCAGCAGTTACCTCCCCGGGACTAGCGGGAGAGGAGAGACCCAGTACTTC

J gene: TRBJ1-2
V gene: TRBV6-5
clone size: once
D gene: -
CDR3 protein: CASGPGATGYTF
CDR3 DNA: TGTGCCAGCGGCCCTGGCGCCACAGGCTACACCTTC

J gene: TRBJ2-1
V gene: TRBV11-1
clone size: medium-sized
D gene: TRBD2
CDR3 protein: CASSLVSSGNSYNEQFF
CDR3 DNA: TGTGCCAGCAGCTTAGTCTCTAGCGGGAACTCCTACAATGAGCAGTTCTTC